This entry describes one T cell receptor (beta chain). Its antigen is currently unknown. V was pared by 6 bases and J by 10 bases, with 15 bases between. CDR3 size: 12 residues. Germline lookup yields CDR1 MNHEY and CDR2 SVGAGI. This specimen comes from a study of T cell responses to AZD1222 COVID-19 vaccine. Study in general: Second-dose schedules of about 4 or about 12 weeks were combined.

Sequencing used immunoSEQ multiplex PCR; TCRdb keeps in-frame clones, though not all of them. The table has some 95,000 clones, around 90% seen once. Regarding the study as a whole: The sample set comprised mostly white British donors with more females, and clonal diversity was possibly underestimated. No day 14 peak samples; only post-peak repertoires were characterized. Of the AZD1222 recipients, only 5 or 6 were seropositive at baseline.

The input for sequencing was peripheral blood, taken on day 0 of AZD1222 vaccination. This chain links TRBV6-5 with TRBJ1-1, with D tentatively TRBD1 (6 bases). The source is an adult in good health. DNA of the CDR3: TGTGCCAGCAGGCAGGGACACCTGGCAGCTTTCTTT. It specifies CASRQGHLAAFF.